This TCR beta chain was captured in a study of cytomegalovirus exposure and HLA in healthy donors. Overall study results and limits: The study listed 150 to 200 cytomegalovirus-associated TCR beta chains. Accounts indicate the classifier identified cytomegalovirus status with strong specificity and sensitivity. First-cohort TCR clusters were later found to tend to co-occur in the roughly 120 validation repertoires.

The repertoire was sequenced with immunoSEQ multiplex PCR; TCRdb's copy has only in-frame clones and lacks some. Found here are tens of thousands of clones, 94% of them singletons; the top ten hold 0.5% to 0.75%. A word on this clone: What it binds is not known.

The specimen sequenced was PBMCs. This TCR was recovered from a woman aged 18-35 years in good health and CMV-seronegative.

The CDR3 sequence: CASSKDRGFYEQYF. CDR3 coding DNA: TGTGCCAGCTCAAAGGACAGGGGGTTTTACGAGCAGTACTTC. The V call is TRBV18, the J call TRBJ2-7; 10 nucleotides line up with TRBD1. The germline V gene has CDR1 KGHSH and CDR2 LQKENI. The V and J ends lost 5 bases and 4 bases, in that order; junction bases with no gene match: 5. The CDR3 runs to 14 residues.